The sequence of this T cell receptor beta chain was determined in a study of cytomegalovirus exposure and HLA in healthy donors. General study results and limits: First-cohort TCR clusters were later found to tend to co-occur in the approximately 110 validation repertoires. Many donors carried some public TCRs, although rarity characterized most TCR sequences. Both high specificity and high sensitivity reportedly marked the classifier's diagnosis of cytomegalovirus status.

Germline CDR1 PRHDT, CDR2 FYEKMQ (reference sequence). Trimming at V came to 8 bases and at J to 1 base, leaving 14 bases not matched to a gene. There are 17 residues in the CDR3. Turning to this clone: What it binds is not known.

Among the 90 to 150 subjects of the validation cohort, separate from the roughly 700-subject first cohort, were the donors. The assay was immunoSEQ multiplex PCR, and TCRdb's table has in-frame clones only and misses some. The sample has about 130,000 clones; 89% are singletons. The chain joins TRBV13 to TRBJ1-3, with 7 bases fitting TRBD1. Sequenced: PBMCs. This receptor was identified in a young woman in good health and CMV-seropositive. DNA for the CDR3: TGTGCCAGCGGTTCTCAACAGGGGAGCCGTTCTGGAAACACCATATATTTT. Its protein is CASGSQQGSRSGNTIYF.